This record looks at one TCR beta chain sequence and its context. The CDR3 length is 14 residues. Trimming pared 4 bases from V and 8 bases from J, leaving 14 bases between. In germline, CDR1 is LGHDT, CDR2 YNNKEL (reference sequence). The data were taken from a study of blood T cell repertoires in COVID-19. Study information: The origin of the acute and convalescent COVID-19 samples was the United States, Italy and Spain. The cDNA or gDNA used as material had been derived from T cells, B-cell-depleted T cells, or PBMCs.

Under the authors' procedure: Reference gene primer amplification yielded estimated nucleated cell counts. Profiling relied on immunoSEQ multiplex PCR, and the TCRdb table lists in-frame clones only, not all of them. D and trimming come from the DNA, and the V and J calls and clone size come from that table. The sample has approximately 27,000 clones, approximately 89% seen once. The rearrangement links TRBV3-1 (or the pseudogene TRBV3-2) to TRBJ1-4, with TRBD1 as a possible D gene (5 bases). Sequenced sample: peripheral blood. This sequence was found in a human donor with acute or convalescent COVID-19. The donor label of this sample is uncertain. The CDR3 here is CASSLGWRGEKLFF. In DNA, the CDR3 is TGTGCCAGCAGCCTCGGGTGGAGGGGAGAAAAACTGTTTTTT.